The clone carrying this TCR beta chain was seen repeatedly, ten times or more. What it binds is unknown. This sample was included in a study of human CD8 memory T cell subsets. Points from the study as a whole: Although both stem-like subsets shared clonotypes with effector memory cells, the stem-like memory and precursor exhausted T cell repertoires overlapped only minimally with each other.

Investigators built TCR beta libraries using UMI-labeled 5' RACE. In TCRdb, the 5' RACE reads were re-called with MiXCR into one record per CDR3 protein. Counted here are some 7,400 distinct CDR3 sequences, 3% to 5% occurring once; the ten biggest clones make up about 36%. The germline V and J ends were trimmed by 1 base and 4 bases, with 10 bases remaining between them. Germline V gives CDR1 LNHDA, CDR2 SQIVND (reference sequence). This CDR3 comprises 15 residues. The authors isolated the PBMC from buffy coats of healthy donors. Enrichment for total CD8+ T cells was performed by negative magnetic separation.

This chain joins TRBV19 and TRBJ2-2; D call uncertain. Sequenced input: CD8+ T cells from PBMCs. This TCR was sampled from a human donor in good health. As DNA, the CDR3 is TGTGCCAGTAGTATAGGTCGTGGGCGCACCGGGGAGCTGTTTTTT. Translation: CASSIGRGRTGELFF.